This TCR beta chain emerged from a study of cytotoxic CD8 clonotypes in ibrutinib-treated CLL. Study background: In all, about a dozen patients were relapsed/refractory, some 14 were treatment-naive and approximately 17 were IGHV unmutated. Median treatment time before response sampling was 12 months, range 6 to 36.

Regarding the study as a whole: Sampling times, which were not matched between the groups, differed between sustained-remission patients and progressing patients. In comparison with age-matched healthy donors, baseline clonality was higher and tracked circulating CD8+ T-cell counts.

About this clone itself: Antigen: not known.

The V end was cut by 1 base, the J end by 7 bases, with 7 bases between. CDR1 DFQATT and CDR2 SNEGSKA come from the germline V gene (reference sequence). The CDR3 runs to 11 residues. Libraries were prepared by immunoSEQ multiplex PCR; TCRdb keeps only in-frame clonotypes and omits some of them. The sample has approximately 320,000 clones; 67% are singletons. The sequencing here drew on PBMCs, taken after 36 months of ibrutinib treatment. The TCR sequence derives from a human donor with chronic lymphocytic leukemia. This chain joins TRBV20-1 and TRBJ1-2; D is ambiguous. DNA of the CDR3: TGCAGTGCTAGAGGAGGGTTTGGCTACACCTTC. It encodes CSARGGFGYTF.